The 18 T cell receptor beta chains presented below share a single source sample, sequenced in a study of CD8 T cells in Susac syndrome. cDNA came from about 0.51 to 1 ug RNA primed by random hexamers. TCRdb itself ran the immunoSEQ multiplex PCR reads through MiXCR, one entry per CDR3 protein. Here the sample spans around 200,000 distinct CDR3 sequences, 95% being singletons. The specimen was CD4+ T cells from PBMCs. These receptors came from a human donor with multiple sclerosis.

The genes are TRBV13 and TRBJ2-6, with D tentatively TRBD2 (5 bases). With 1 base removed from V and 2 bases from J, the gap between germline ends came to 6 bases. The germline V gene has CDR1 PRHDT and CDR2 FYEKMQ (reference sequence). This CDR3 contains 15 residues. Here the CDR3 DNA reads TGTGCCAGCAGCTTAGCCGGGGCTGGGGCCAACGTCCTGACTTTC. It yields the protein CASSLAGAGANVLTF.

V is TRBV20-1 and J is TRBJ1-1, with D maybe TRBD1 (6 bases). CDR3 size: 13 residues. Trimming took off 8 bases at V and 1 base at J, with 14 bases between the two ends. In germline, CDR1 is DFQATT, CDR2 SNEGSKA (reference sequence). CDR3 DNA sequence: TGCAGTTCAATCAGGGGACGGAACACTGAAGCTTTCTTT. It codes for CSSIRGRNTEAFF.

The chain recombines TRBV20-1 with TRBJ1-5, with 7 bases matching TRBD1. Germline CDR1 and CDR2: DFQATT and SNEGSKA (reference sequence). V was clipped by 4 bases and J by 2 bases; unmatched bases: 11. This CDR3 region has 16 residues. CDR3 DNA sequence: TGCAGTGCTAATGGGGACAGCCTACGGGGCAATCAGCCCCAGCATTTT. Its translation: CSANGDSLRGNQPQHF.

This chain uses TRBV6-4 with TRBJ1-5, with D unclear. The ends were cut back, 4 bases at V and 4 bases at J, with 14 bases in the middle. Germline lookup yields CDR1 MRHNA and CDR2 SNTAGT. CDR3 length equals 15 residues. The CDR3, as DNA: TGTGCCAGCAGTGGAGAGGCAGGCCTTAATCAGCCCCAGCATTTT. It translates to CASSGEAGLNQPQHF.

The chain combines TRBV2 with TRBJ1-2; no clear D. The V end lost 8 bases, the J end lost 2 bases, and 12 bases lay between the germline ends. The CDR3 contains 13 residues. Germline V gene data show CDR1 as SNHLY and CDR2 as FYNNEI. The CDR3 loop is CASCRETNYGYTF. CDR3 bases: TGTGCCAGCTGCCGGGAAACGAACTATGGCTACACCTTC.

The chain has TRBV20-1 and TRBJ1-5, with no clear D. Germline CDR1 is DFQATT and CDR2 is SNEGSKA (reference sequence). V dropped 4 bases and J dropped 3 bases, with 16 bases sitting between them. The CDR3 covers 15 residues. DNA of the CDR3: TGCAGTGCTAAAGGCCGCGCCTTACCCAATCAGCCCCAGCATTTT. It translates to CSAKGRALPNQPQHF.

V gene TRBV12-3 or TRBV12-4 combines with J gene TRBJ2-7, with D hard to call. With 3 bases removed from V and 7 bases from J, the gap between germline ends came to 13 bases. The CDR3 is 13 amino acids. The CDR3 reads CASSFLGTAEQYV. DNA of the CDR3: TGTGCCAGCAGTTTCCTTGGAACAGCAGAGCAGTACGTC.

Written as DNA, the CDR3 is TGTGCCTGGGTGGGGATTTCGGGACAAACACCCCTCCACTTT. Its protein is CAWVGISGQTPLHF. The rearrangement joins TRBV30 to TRBJ1-6; D perhaps matches TRBD1 (6 bases). Germline assignment: CDR1 GTSNPN and CDR2 SVGIG (reference sequence). Trimming cost V 5 bases and J 11 bases, with 19 bases left between them. The CDR3 spans 14 residues.

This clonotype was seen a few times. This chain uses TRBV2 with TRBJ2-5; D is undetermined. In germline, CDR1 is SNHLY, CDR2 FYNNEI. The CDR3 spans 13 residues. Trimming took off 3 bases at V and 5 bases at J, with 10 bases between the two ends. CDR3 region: CASSDQLGETQYF. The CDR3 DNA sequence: TGTGCCAGCAGTGACCAGTTGGGGGAGACCCAGTACTTC.

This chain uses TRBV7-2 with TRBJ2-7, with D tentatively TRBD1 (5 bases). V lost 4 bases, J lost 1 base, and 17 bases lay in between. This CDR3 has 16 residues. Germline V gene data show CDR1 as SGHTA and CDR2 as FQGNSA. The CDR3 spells CASSYPRSAGSYEQYF. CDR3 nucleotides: TGTGCCAGCAGCTACCCCAGGAGTGCAGGGTCCTACGAGCAGTACTTC.

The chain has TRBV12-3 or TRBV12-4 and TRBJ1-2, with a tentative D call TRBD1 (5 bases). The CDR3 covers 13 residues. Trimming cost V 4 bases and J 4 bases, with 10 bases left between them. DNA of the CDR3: TGTGCCAGCAGTTCGACAGTTTCCTATGGCTACACCTTC. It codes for CASSSTVSYGYTF.

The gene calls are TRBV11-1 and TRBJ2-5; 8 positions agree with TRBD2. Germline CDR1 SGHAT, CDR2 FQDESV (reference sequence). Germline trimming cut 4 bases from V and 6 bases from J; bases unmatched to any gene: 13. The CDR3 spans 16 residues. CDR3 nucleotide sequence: TGTGCCAGCAGCTACGAGCGGGGGCCAAAGGGAAAGACCCAGTACTTC. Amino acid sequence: CASSYERGPKGKTQYF. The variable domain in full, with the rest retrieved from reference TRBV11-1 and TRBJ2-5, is EAEVAQSPRYKITEKSQAVAFWCDPISGHATLYWYRQILGQGPELLVQFQDESVVDDSQLPKDRFSAERLKGVDSTLKIQPAELGDSAMYLCASSYERGPKGKTQYFGPGTRLLVL.

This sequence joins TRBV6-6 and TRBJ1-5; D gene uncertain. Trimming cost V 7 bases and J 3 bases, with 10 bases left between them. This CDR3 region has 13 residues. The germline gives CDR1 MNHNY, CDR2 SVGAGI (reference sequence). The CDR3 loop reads CASKSNVNQPQHF. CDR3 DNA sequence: TGTGCCAGCAAATCTAACGTCAATCAGCCCCAGCATTTT.

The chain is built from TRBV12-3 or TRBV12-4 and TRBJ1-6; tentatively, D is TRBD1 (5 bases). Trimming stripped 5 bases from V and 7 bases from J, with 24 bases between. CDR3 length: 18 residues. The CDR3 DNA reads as TGTGCCAGCAGTACACGGGGACGCGTCGACCCTATAAATTCACCCCTCCACTTT. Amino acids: CASSTRGRVDPINSPLHF.

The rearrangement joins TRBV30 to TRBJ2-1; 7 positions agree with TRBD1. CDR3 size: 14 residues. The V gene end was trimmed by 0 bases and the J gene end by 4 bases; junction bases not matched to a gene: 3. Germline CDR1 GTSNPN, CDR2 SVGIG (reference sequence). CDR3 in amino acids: CAWSVGTVYNEQFF. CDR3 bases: TGTGCCTGGAGTGTTGGGACAGTTTACAATGAGCAGTTCTTC.

CDR3 DNA sequence: TGTGCCAGTAGTAGGGCGGTGGAAGAGACCCAGTACTTC. Its protein product is CASSRAVEETQYF. The chain recombines TRBV19 with TRBJ2-5; D unclear. The V gene lost 4 bases and the J gene lost 3 bases, with 9 bases spanning the gap. Germline CDR1 is LNHDA and CDR2 is SQIVND (reference sequence). The CDR3 loop spans 13 amino acids. The variable domain in full, completed from reference TRBV19 and TRBJ2-5, reads DGGITQSPKYLFRKEGQNVTLSCEQNLNHDAMYWYRQDPGQGLRLIYYSQIVNDFQKGDIAEGYSVSREKKESFPLTVTSAQKNPTAFYLCASSRAVEETQYFGPGTRLLVL.

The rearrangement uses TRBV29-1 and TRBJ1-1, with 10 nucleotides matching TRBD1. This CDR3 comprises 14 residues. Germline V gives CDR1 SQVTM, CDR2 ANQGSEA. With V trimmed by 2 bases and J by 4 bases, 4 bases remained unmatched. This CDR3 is CSVERDRGGTEAFF. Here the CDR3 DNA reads TGCAGCGTTGAAAGGGACAGGGGAGGCACTGAAGCTTTCTTT. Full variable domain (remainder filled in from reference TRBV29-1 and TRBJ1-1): SAVISQKPSRDICQRGTSLTIQCQVDSQVTMMFWYRQQPGQSLTLIATANQGSEATYESGFVIDKFPISRPNLTFSTLTVSNMSPEDSSIYLCSVERDRGGTEAFFGQGTRLTVV.

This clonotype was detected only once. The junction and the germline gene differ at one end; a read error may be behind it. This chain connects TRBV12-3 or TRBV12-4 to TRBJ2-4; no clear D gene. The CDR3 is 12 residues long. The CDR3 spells CASSLAKNIQYF. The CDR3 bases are TGTGCCAGCAGTCTAGCCAAAAACATTCAGTACTTC.